This passage covers 13 T cell receptor beta chains from one sample sequenced in a study of PD-1 blockade in classical Hodgkin lymphoma. Clones were sequenced by immunoSEQ multiplex PCR, and TCRdb holds only the in-frame ones, with some missing. Among tens of thousands of clones listed, approximately 92% were seen once. Every patient had relapsed following autologous stem cell transplantation, and cohorts differed in brentuximab vedotin exposure. Sequenced here: peripheral blood mononuclear cells (PBMCs), sampled at baseline. These receptors were taken from a human donor with classical Hodgkin lymphoma.

The chain combines TRBV18 with TRBJ2-7; D call uncertain. Between the trimmed V and J ends, which lost 2 bases and 6 bases, there was a span of 20 bases. Germline V gene data show CDR1 as KGHSH and CDR2 as LQKENI. The CDR3 runs to 16 residues. The CDR3 DNA follows: TGTGCCAGCTCACCATTAATGGCACACGGCCTTGTCGAGCAGTACTTC. Protein sequence: CASSPLMAHGLVEQYF.

The J gene is TRBJ1-5, the V gene TRBV5-1; D unresolved. The CDR3 runs 16 residues. The V and J ends lost 1 base and 5 bases respectively, with 16 bases between them. Germline lookup yields CDR1 SGHRS and CDR2 YFSETQ. The CDR3 coding sequence is TGCGCCAGCAGCTTGTACCCAATAGATGGATATCAGCCCCAGCATTTT. Residues: CASSLYPIDGYQPQHF.

This chain uses TRBV5-1 with TRBJ1-1; the D is unclear. The V gene lost 4 bases and the J gene lost 4 bases, with 11 bases spanning the gap. The CDR3 is 13 residues long. Per germline, CDR1 SGHRS and CDR2 YFSETQ. The CDR3 protein is CASSAWGGTEAFF. The CDR3 nucleotides are TGCGCCAGCAGCGCCTGGGGTGGCACTGAAGCTTTCTTT.

V usage is TRBV6-6 and J usage is TRBJ1-5, with unresolved D. Looked up from germline, CDR1 is MNHNY and CDR2 is SVGAGI (reference sequence). The V end was cut by 1 base, the J end by 6 bases, with 7 bases between. The CDR3 covers 13 residues. The CDR3 here is CASSYLESQPQHF. For the CDR3, the DNA is TGTGCCAGCAGTTACTTGGAGAGTCAGCCCCAGCATTTT.

The chain is built from TRBV18 and TRBJ1-2, with D perhaps matching TRBD1 (6 bases). The CDR3 has 14 amino acids. V shed 3 bases and J shed 8 bases, with 16 bases lying between them. CDR1 is KGHSH and CDR2 is LQKENI in the germline V gene. CDR3 in amino acids: CASSPPLTGNGYTF. The CDR3 coding sequence is TGTGCCAGCTCACCCCCCCTTACAGGGAACGGCTACACCTTC.

The chain is built from TRBV7-9 and TRBJ2-2; D gene uncertain. Germline CDR1 and CDR2: SEHNR and FQNEAQ (reference sequence). The CDR3 extends over 11 amino acids. Trimming took 3 bases from V and 7 from J, leaving 3 bases between them. CDR3 in amino acids: CASSLIGELFF. Here the CDR3 DNA reads TGTGCCAGCAGCTTGATCGGGGAGCTGTTTTTT.

V usage is TRBV5-4 and J usage is TRBJ2-6, with D hard to call. The CDR3 covers 15 residues. Between the trimmed V and J ends, which lost 0 bases and 2 bases, there was a span of 6 bases. Germline CDR1 and CDR2: SGHNT and YYREEE (reference sequence). The CDR3 DNA sequence: TGTGCCAGCAGCTTGGTCGGCCCTGGGGCCAACGTCCTGACTTTC. Translation gives CASSLVGPGANVLTF.

This rearrangement joins TRBV5-1 to TRBJ1-6; 7 bases match TRBD1. This CDR3 is built from 15 residues. The trim removed 3 bases at V and 8 bases at J, leaving 8 bases unmatched. Germline CDR1 reads SGHRS; CDR2 reads YFSETQ. The CDR3 DNA is TGCGCCAGCAGCTCTACCGGGACAGAAGATTCACCCCTCCACTTT. Translated, it gives CASSSTGTEDSPLHF.

The rearrangement joins TRBV12-5 to TRBJ2-5, with 9 bases matching TRBD1. The CDR3 has 14 amino acids. Germline V lookup: CDR1 LGHNT, CDR2 FRNRAP. The trim removed 6 bases at V and 5 bases at J, leaving 7 bases unmatched. This CDR3 is CASGQGTGWETQYF. The CDR3 bases are TGTGCTAGTGGACAAGGGACAGGGTGGGAGACCCAGTACTTC.

About this clone: Within the sample, other DNA sequences also encode this same CDR3. The chain is built from TRBV6-5 and TRBJ1-5; D call uncertain. Trimming left V 6 bases short and J 7 bases short, with 10 bases between. CDR3 length equals 12 residues. CDR1 is MNHEY, CDR2 SVGAGI, per germline. This chain's CDR3 is CASSYPGQPQHF. Written as DNA, the CDR3 is TGTGCCAGCAGCTACCCAGGCCAGCCCCAGCATTTT.

This sequence joins TRBV29-1 and TRBJ1-2; a weak D match, TRBD1 (6 bases). This CDR3 is built from 17 residues. CDR1 and CDR2 (germline): SQVTM, ANQGSEA. The V end was cut by 0 bases, the J end by 5 bases, with 22 bases between. The chain's CDR3 is CSVEDLTIRGPSYGYTF. In nucleotides, the CDR3 is TGCAGCGTTGAAGACCTAACGATCAGGGGCCCCTCTTATGGCTACACCTTC.

This sequence joins TRBV5-1 and TRBJ1-1; D ambiguous. The CDR3 has 14 residues. The germline CDR1 and CDR2 sequences are SGHRS and YFSETQ. V was trimmed by 4 bases and J by 3 bases, leaving 13 bases between them. In nucleotides, the CDR3 is TGCGCCAGCAGCATAGTCGCGCGGGACACTGAAGCTTTCTTT. Translated, it gives CASSIVARDTEAFF.

The chain recombines TRBV6-6 with TRBJ1-1; D is possibly TRBD1 (5 bases). Trimming shortened V by 5 bases and J by 6 bases, and 13 bases separated the two germline ends. In germline, CDR1 is MNHNY, CDR2 SVGAGI (reference sequence). The CDR3 extends over 13 amino acids. The CDR3 spells CASSHGGVAEAFF. Here the CDR3 DNA reads TGTGCCAGCAGTCATGGGGGAGTGGCTGAAGCTTTCTTT.